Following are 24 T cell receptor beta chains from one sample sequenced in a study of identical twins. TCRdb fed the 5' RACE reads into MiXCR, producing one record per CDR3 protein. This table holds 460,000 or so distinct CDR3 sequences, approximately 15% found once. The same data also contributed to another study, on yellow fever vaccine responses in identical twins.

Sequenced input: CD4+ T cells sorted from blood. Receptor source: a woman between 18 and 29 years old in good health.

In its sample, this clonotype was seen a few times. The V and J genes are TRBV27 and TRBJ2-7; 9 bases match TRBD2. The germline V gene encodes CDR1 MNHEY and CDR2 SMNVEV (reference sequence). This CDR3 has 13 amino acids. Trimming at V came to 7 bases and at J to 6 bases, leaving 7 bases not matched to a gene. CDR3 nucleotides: TGTGCCAGCAAATTAGCGGGAGTTTCCGAGCAGTACTTC. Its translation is CASKLAGVSEQYF.

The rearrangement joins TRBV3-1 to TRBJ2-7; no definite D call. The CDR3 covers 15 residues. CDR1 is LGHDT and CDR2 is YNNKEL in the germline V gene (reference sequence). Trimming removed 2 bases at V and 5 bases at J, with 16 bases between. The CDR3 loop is CASSQRVTPNNEQYF. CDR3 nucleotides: TGTGCCAGCAGCCAAAGGGTCACCCCTAACAACGAGCAGTACTTC.

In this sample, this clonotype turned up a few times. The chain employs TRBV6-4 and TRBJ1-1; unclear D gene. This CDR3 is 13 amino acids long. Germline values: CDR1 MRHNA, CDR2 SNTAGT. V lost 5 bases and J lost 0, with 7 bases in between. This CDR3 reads CASSHRMNTEAFF. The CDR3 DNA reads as TGTGCCAGCAGTCACAGAATGAACACTGAAGCTTTCTTT.

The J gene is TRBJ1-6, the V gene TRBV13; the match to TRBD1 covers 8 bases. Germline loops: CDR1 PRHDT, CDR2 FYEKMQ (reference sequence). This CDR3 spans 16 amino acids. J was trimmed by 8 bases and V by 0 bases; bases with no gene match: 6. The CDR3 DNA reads TGTGCCAGCAGCTTAGGCCTGGGGACAGGCTATTCACCCCTCCACTTT. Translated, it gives CASSLGLGTGYSPLHF.

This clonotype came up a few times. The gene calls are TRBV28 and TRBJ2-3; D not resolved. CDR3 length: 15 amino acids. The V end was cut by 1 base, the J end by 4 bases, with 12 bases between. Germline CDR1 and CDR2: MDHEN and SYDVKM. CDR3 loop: CASSLFSGRPDTQYF. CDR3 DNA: TGTGCCAGCAGTTTATTTAGTGGGCGGCCAGATACGCAGTATTTT.

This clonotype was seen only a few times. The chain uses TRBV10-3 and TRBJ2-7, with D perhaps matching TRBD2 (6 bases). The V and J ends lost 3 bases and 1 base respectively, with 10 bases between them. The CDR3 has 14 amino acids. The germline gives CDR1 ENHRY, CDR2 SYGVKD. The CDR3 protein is CAISDPGRSYEQYF. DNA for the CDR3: TGTGCCATCAGTGACCCAGGGAGGTCCTACGAGCAGTACTTC.

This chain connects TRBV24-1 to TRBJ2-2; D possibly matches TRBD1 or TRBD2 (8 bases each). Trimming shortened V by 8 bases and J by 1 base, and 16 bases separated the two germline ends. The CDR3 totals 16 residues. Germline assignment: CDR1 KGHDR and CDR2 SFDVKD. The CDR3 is CATMSSGTGNTGELFF. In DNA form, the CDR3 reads TGTGCCACCATGAGTAGCGGGACAGGGAACACCGGGGAGCTGTTTTTT.

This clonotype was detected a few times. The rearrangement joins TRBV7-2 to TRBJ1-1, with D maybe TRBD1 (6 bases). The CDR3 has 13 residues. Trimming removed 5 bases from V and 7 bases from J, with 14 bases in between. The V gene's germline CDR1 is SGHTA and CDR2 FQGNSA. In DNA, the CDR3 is TGTGCCAGCAGCCTCGAAGGGGGGCTTGAAGCTTTCTTT. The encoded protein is CASSLEGGLEAFF.

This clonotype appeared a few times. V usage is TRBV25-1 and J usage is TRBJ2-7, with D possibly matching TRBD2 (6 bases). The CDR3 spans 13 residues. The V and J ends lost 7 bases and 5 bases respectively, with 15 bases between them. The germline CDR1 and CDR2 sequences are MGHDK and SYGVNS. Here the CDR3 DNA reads TGTGCCAGCATAGGAGGGTCCGGCAACGAGCAGTACTTC. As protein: CASIGGSGNEQYF.

The chain's CDR3 is CASSLTGSTVPSTDTQYF. The CDR3 DNA sequence: TGTGCCAGCAGCTTAACGGGCAGTACCGTACCTAGCACAGATACGCAGTATTTT. V and J are TRBV7-3 and TRBJ2-3, with no clear D. The germline CDR1 and CDR2 sequences are SGHTA and FQGTGA. V was shortened by 0 bases and J by 0 bases, with 16 bases between the two germline ends. The CDR3 extends over 18 amino acids. The full variable domain, its missing parts supplied by reference TRBV7-3 and TRBJ2-3, is GAGVSQTPSNKVTEKGKYVELRCDPISGHTALYWYRQSLGQGPEFLIYFQGTGAADDSGLPNDRFFAVRPEGSVSTLKIQRTERGDSAVYLCASSLTGSTVPSTDTQYFGPGTRLTVL.

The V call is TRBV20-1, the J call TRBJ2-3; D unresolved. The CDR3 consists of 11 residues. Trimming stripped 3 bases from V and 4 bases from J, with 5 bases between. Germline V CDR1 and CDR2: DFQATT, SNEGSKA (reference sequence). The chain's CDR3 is CSARFPDTQYF. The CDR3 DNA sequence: TGCAGTGCTAGGTTCCCAGATACGCAGTATTTT.

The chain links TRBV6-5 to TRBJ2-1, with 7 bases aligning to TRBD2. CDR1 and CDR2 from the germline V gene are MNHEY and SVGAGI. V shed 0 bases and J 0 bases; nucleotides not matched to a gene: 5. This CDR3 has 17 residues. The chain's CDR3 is CASSYSRAGSSYNEQFF. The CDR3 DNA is TGTGCCAGCAGTTACTCAAGAGCGGGGAGCTCCTACAATGAGCAGTTCTTC.

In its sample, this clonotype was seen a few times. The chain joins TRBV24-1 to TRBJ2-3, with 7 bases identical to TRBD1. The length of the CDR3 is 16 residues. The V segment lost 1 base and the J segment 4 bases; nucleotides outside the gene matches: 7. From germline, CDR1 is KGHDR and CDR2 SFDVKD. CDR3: CATSDLKGAYADTQYF. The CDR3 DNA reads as TGTGCCACCAGTGATTTAAAGGGGGCGTATGCAGATACGCAGTATTTT.

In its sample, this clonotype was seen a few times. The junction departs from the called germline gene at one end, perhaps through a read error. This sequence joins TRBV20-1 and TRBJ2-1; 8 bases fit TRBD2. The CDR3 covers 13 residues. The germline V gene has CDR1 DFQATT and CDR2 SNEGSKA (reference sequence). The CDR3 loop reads CSARGSGNGEQFF. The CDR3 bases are TGCAGTGCCAGAGGTAGCGGGAATGGTGAGCAGTTCTTC.

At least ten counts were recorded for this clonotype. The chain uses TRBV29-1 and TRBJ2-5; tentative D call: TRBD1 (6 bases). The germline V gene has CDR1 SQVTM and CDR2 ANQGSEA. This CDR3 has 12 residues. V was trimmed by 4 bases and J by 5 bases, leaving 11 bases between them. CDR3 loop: CSVVQGGETQYF. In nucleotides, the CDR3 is TGCAGCGTTGTACAGGGTGGGGAGACCCAGTACTTC.

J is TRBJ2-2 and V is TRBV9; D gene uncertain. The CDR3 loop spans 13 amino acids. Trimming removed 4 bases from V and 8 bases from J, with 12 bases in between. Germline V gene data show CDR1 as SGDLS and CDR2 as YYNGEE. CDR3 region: CASSPTTLGELFF. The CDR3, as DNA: TGTGCCAGCAGCCCGACGACCCTGGGGGAGCTGTTTTTT.

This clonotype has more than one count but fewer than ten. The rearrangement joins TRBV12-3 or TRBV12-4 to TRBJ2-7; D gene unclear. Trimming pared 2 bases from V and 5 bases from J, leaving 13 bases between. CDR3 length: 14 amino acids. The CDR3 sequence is CASSLYLDTHEQYF. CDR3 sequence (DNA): TGTGCCAGCAGTTTATATCTAGATACCCACGAGCAGTACTTC.

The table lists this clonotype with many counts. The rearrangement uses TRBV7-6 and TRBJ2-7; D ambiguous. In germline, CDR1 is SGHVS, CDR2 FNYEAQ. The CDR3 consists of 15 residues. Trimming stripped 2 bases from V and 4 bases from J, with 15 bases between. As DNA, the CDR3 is TGTGCCAGCAGCTTATCGTCGCTAGTAGGTTACGAGCAGTACTTC. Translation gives CASSLSSLVGYEQYF.

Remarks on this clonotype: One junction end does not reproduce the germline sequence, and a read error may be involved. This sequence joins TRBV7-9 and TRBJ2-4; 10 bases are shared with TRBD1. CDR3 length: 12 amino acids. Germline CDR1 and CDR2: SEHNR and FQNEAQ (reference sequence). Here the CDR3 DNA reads TGTGCCAGCAGCTTAGCGGACAGGGGGGGCGACTTC. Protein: CASSLADRGGDF.

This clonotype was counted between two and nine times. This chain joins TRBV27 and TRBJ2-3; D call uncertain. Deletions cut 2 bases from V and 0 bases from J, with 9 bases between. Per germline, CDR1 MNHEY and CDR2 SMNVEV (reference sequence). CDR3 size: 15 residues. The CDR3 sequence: CASSLRAPSTDTQYF. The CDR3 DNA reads TGTGCCAGCAGTTTACGGGCCCCAAGCACAGATACGCAGTATTTT.

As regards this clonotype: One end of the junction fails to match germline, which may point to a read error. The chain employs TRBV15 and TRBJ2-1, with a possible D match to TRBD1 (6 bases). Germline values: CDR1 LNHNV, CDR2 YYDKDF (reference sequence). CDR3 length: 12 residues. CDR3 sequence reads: CATSGEQGRKFF. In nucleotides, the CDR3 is TGTGCCACCAGCGGAGAGCAGGGGCGAAAGTTCTTC. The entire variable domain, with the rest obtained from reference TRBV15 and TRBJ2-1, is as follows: DAMVIQNPRYQVTQFGKPVTLSCSQTLNHNVMYWYQQKSSQAPKLLFHYYDKDFNNEADTPDNFQSRRPNTSFCFLDIRSPGLGDTAMYLCATSGEQGRKFFGPGTRLTVL.

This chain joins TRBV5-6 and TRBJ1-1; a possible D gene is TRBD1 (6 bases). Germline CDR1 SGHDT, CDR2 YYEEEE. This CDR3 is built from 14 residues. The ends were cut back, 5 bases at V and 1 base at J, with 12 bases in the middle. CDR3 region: CASRMGHPNTEAFF. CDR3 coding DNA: TGTGCCAGCAGAATGGGACACCCGAACACTGAAGCTTTCTTT.

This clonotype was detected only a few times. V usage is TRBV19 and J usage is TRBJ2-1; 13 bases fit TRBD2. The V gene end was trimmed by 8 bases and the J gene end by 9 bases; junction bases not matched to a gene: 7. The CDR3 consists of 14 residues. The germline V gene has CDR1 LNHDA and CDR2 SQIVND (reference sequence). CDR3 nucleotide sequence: TGTGCCAGTCGTCGGACTAGCGGGGGAGGTGAGCAGTTCTTC. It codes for CASRRTSGGGEQFF. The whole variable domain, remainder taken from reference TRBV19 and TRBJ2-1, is DGGITQSPKYLFRKEGQNVTLSCEQNLNHDAMYWYRQDPGQGLRLIYYSQIVNDFQKGDIAEGYSVSREKKESFPLTVTSAQKNPTAFYLCASRRTSGGGEQFFGPGTRLTVL.

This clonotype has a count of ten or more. Written as DNA, the CDR3 is TGTGCCAGCAGTCTCGGCAGGGCCTACGAGCAGTACTTC. Amino acid sequence: CASSLGRAYEQYF. The rearrangement joins TRBV12-3 or TRBV12-4 to TRBJ2-7; the D gene is possibly TRBD1 (5 bases). This CDR3 is 13 amino acids long. V shed 5 bases and J shed 2 bases, with 10 bases lying between them.